This is a list of T cell receptor beta chains from one sample in a study of cytomegalovirus exposure and HLA in healthy donors. Sequencing was performed with immunoSEQ multiplex PCR; in TCRdb, only in-frame clones are kept and a portion is missing. The data contain some 200,000 clones, more than 75% of them singletons. Sample: PBMCs. All receptors come from a woman aged 50 to 60 in good health and CMV-seropositive. The conserved cysteine and the conserved F or W are not part of the CDR3 here.

v_gene	CDR3aa
TRBV4-1	ASSQPLAGVRETQY
TRBV28	ASETGTFHSNQPQH
TRBV10-2	ASRDRRFNTDTQY
TRBV7-9	ASSGTSGREETQY
TRBV5-6	ASSFYDGGQHNQPQH
TRBV19	ASSTVQAILHYGYT
TRBV15	ATSRGRDGGREKLF
TRBV5-1	ASSLVGQGSYEQY
TRBV2	ASTFIRTGELF
TRBV7-2	ASSSPRGYNSPLH
TRBV7-2	ASSLRISGTARNYGYT
TRBV6-6	ATEGTTSETQY
TRBV19	ASSTPGLETAGELF
TRBV19	ASSLPGQAIYEQY
TRBV4-3	ASSQDLDDLPLH
TRBV28	ASSLPWGLLNYGYT
TRBV28	ASSGQGSSYEQY
TRBV27	ASGSGGYEQY
TRBV5-1	ASSTGQGAGGYT
TRBV7-9	ASSLGQYEQY
TRBV6-5	ASNGHPMNTEAF
TRBV12-5	ASGSQTSGPPWGEQF
TRBV7-9	ASSQTGTGQETQY
TRBV7-8	ASSFTRGGDPYNEQF
TRBV6-5	ASIGTGNTEAF
TRBV7-9	SSSFGLAEQY
TRBV5-1	ASSISGSDTGELF
TRBV28	ASSLTGDNEQF
TRBV5-1	ASRRQGDTGELF
TRBV29-1	SVDAPRLNYGYT
TRBV11-2	ASSLAGGDTEAF
TRBV23-1	ASSQSRDREYNSPLH
TRBV5-4	ASSLTGTRGETQY
TRBV28	ASTGGANNQPQH
TRBV18	ASSPAGRGYEQY
TRBV2	AIKQASFNYGYT
TRBV19	ASSITSGGASETQY
TRBV28	ASTTFGTGLDEQF
TRBV5-4	ASSSGALQETQY
TRBV25-1	ASSEWGGQGGKKLF
TRBV4-3	ASSQDRRGGILDYNEQF
TRBV19	ASSRTSGDGEQF
TRBV28	ASSLGQTNEKLF
TRBV5-1	ASSLAEGVTNEKLF
TRBV6-1	ASSVAGGPKETQY
TRBV7-7	ASSHRGDRQETQY
TRBV5-1	ASSLKGWEQY
TRBV4-3	ASSQAATSGFYEQY
TRBV30	AWRPGTDTQY
TRBV7-9	SSSLAGAGIYGYT
TRBV14	ASSQEGLRGTEAF
TRBV6-1	ASSAGTGGGEQY
TRBV5-4	ASSRPSGDRAVYGYT
TRBV20-1	SAGRTDEQF
TRBV4-1	ASSQDTTAYRYEQY
TRBV21-1	ASSPWCGNQPQH
TRBV28	ASSSFWDSHQPQH
TRBV7-2	ASSGSGQGTPRGSPLH
TRBV19	ASNRRGPSSGNTIY
TRBV7-8	ASSLVVNTEAF